The text below deals with one T cell receptor beta chain. Losses at the gene ends were 3 bases for V and 4 bases for J; bases not matched to a gene: 8. Germline values: CDR1 KGHDR, CDR2 SFDVKD. CDR3 length: 16 amino acids. The data originate from a study of blood T cells in healthy people across ages. Overall study context: Through template switching, about one barcoded beta molecule was captured per two T cells, as measured in model experiments.

Sample-barcoded 5' priming and a J-beta primer mix drove a second PCR of about 7 to 12 cycles. One entry per CDR3 protein results from TCRdb running MiXCR on the 5' RACE reads. The table lists 700,000 to 900,000 distinct CDR3 sequences, about 55% of them singletons. The chain employs TRBV24-1 and TRBJ1-2; 9 nucleotides agree with TRBD1. The clonotype originates from an elderly man in good health. Sequenced sample: blood. This chain's CDR3 is CATSDITGTGLYGYTF. CDR3 DNA sequence: TGTGCCACCAGTGATATTACCGGGACAGGGCTCTATGGCTACACCTTC.